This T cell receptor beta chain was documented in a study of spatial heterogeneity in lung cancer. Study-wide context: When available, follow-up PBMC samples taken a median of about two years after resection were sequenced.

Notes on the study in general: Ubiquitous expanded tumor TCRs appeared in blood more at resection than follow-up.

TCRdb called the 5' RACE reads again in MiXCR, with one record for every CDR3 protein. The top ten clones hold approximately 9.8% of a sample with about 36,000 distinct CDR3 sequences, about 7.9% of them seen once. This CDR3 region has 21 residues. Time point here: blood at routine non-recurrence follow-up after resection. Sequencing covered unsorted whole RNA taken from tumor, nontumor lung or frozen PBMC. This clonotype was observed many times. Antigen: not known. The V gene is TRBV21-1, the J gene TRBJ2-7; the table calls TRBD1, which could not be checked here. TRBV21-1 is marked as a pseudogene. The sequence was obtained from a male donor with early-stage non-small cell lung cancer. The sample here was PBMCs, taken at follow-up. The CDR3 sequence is CASSHTEYRGKGKDNTYEQYF. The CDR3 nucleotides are TGTGCCAGCAGCCATACTGAATACAGGGGAAAGGGGAAAGATAACACCTACGAGCAGTACTTC.